One and the same sample provided the 21 T cell receptor beta chains below, sequenced in a study of beta chain features in type 1 diabetes. Notes on the study in general: The study found moderately but significantly shorter TCRB CDR3s in all four CD4+ subsets of Type 1 diabetes patients.

These receptors have no known antigen. Sequencing targeted expressed TCRB transcripts, as all isolated RNA had been reverse transcribed. Clones were read by immunoSEQ multiplex PCR, and TCRdb kept only the in-frame ones, dropping some. This table has hundreds of thousands of clones, over 11% appearing once. Material: naive CD4+ T cells from blood. All receptors derive from a man aged 18 to 30 with type 1 diabetes.

This clone has only a few counts. The chain couples TRBV6-5 to TRBJ1-4; D not certain. Germline CDR1 and CDR2: MNHEY and SVGAGI. V shed 0 bases and J shed 7 bases, with 15 bases lying between them. The CDR3 runs to 16 residues. CDR3 nucleotides: TGTGCCAGCAGTTACTCGACGAGGGAGGCCACTGAAAAACTGTTTTTT. This codes for CASSYSTREATEKLFF.

V and J are TRBV19 and TRBJ2-7, with 7 bases lining up with TRBD1. CDR3 length equals 14 residues. Germline trimming cut 8 bases from V and 5 bases from J; bases unmatched to any gene: 12. CDR1 LNHDA and CDR2 SQIVND come from the germline V gene (reference sequence). The CDR3 nucleotides read TGTGCCAGTGAATATAGGGACAGTGTGGACGAGCAGTACTTC. Translating gives CASEYRDSVDEQYF.

This rearrangement joins TRBV7-3 to TRBJ2-7; 8 positions match TRBD2. V was pared by 5 bases and J by 2 bases, with 8 bases of the junction left unmatched. Germline V gene sequence: CDR1 SGHTA, CDR2 FQGTGA. The CDR3 has 15 amino acids. CDR3 in DNA: TGTGCCAGCAGCCCAGGCGGGGGGATACCCTACGAGCAGTACTTC. Protein product: CASSPGGGIPYEQYF.

This clone was recorded a few times. The chain joins TRBV28 to TRBJ1-1; D gene unclear. With 6 bases removed from V and 3 bases from J, the gap between germline ends came to 8 bases. The CDR3 contains 12 residues. The germline V gene has CDR1 MDHEN and CDR2 SYDVKM. The CDR3 is CASRSVDTEAFF. The DNA for the CDR3 is TGTGCCAGCAGGTCCGTAGACACTGAAGCTTTCTTT.

In its sample, this clone was seen a few times. J is TRBJ2-7 and V is TRBV7-2, with TRBD1 matching 9 bases. V gave up 8 bases and J gave up 7 bases; unmatched junction bases: 9. CDR1 SGHTA and CDR2 FQGNSA come from the germline V gene. The CDR3 consists of 13 residues. The CDR3, as DNA: TGTGCCAGCGCCGGGACAGGGTCAGGGGAGCAGTACTTC. It encodes CASAGTGSGEQYF.

This clone has only a few counts. The V call is TRBV2, the J call TRBJ2-3; D not resolved. Trimming removed 2 bases at V and 2 bases at J, with 8 bases between. CDR1 SNHLY and CDR2 FYNNEI come from the germline V gene. The CDR3 runs 14 residues. CDR3 in amino acids: CASSEWLYTDTQYF. DNA for the CDR3: TGTGCCAGCAGTGAATGGCTCTACACAGATACGCAGTATTTT.

This chain connects TRBV30 to TRBJ1-5; no clear D. V was cut by 4 bases and J by 4 bases, with 11 bases left in between. The CDR3 has 13 residues. Germline CDR1 and CDR2: GTSNPN and SVGIG (reference sequence). CDR3 amino acids: CAWTFGLNQPQHF. The CDR3 region has the DNA TGTGCCTGGACCTTCGGACTGAATCAGCCCCAGCATTTT.

This clone was seen a handful of times. This chain connects TRBV7-9 to TRBJ2-1, with TRBD1 identical over 7 bases. V trimming: 6 bases; J trimming: 3 bases; junction bases outside the gene matches: 8. Per the germline V gene, CDR1 is SEHNR and CDR2 is FQNEAQ (reference sequence). The CDR3 extends over 15 amino acids. CDR3 loop: CASRPTGSGYNEQFF. The CDR3 DNA follows: TGTGCCAGCAGACCGACAGGGTCGGGCTACAATGAGCAGTTCTTC. The full variable domain, in which reference TRBV7-9 and TRBJ2-1 provide the parts outside the CDR3, is DTGVSQNPRHKITKRGQNVTFRCDPISEHNRLYWYRQTLGQGPEFLTYFQNEAQLEKSRLLSDRFSAERPKGSFSTLEIQRTEQGDSAMYLCASRPTGSGYNEQFFGPGTRLTVL.

The rearrangement links TRBV5-1 to TRBJ1-1; D gene uncertain. This CDR3 is built from 13 residues. The V and J ends lost 6 bases and 5 bases respectively, with 14 bases between them. Germline-derived CDR1 and CDR2 are SGHRS and YFSETQ. The CDR3 loop reads CASTIFGETEAFF. The CDR3 nucleotides read TGCGCCAGCACTATCTTCGGGGAAACTGAAGCTTTCTTT. Filled out from reference TRBV5-1 and TRBJ1-1, the complete variable domain reads KAGVTQTPRYLIKTRGQQVTLSCSPISGHRSVSWYQQTPGQGLQFLFEYFSETQRNKGNFPGRFSGRQFSNSRSEMNVSTLELGDSALYLCASTIFGETEAFFGQGTRLTVV.

This clone was seen more than once but under ten times. V gene TRBV19 combines with J gene TRBJ2-7, with 10 bases lining up with TRBD1. The CDR3 runs 15 residues. Trimming cost V 8 bases and J 1 base; bases outside gene matches: 8. CDR1 is LNHDA and CDR2 is SQIVND in the germline V gene (reference sequence). CDR3 residues: CASGRRDRGSYEQYF. The CDR3 DNA reads as TGTGCCAGTGGGCGCCGGGACAGGGGTTCCTACGAGCAGTACTTC.

This chain links TRBV10-3 with TRBJ2-1, with D unresolved. Germline assignment: CDR1 ENHRY and CDR2 SYGVKD. CDR3 size: 12 residues. V was clipped by 6 bases and J by 4 bases, with 7 bases between them. The CDR3 reads CAISRDYNEQFF. The CDR3 coding sequence is TGTGCCATCAGCAGAGATTACAATGAGCAGTTCTTC.

This clone has a handful of counts. The V call is TRBV7-9, the J call TRBJ2-5; D is unclear. Germline values: CDR1 SEHNR, CDR2 FQNEAQ (reference sequence). This CDR3 comprises 12 residues. V was clipped by 2 bases and J by 5 bases, with 6 bases between them. The CDR3 region has the DNA TGTGCCAGCAGCTTAAGGGTGGAGACCCAGTACTTC. Translated, it gives CASSLRVETQYF.

As to this clone: At the DNA level, this CDR3 is encoded by other sequences in the same sample as well. The chain has TRBV27 and TRBJ1-2; D not certain. Germline V CDR1 and CDR2: MNHEY, SMNVEV (reference sequence). The CDR3 spans 12 residues. The V gene lost 5 bases and the J gene lost 1 base, with 5 bases spanning the gap. Here the CDR3 DNA reads TGTGCCAGCAGTGCCCGTAACTATGGCTACACCTTC. Amino acid sequence: CASSARNYGYTF.

The rearrangement joins TRBV10-3 to TRBJ1-1; TRBD1 matches 9 bases. Germline trimming cut 11 bases from V and 2 bases from J; bases unmatched to any gene: 6. There are 13 residues in the CDR3. Germline values: CDR1 ENHRY, CDR2 SYGVKD. The CDR3 DNA reads as TGTGCCTGTGGACAGGGGATAAACACTGAAGCTTTCTTT. Amino acid sequence: CACGQGINTEAFF.

Only a few counts were recorded for this clone. The rearrangement uses TRBV7-9 and TRBJ1-2; D is undetermined. Germline loops: CDR1 SEHNR, CDR2 FQNEAQ (reference sequence). This CDR3 spans 15 amino acids. V was clipped by 5 bases and J by 4 bases, with 17 bases between them. The chain's CDR3 is CASSPSQVSGYGYTF. CDR3 DNA: TGTGCCAGCAGCCCAAGCCAGGTGTCGGGCTATGGCTACACCTTC.

The genes are TRBV29-1 and TRBJ2-2, with a tentative D call TRBD2 (5 bases). V dropped 4 bases and J dropped 4 bases, with 10 bases sitting between them. From germline, CDR1 is SQVTM and CDR2 ANQGSEA. The CDR3 is 13 amino acids. Here the CDR3 DNA reads TGCAGCGTTGGGCTAGCCTCCACCGGGGAGCTGTTTTTT. It translates to CSVGLASTGELFF.

J is TRBJ2-3 and V is TRBV6-4, with D unresolved. The V gene lost 1 base and the J gene lost 7 bases, with 6 bases spanning the gap. Germline-derived CDR1 and CDR2 are MRHNA and SNTAGT. The CDR3 sequence is 12 residues long. Written as DNA, the CDR3 is TGTGCCAGCAGTGACTTAGGCTATACGCAGTATTTT. Translating gives CASSDLGYTQYF.

This clone appeared a few times. The chain links TRBV5-1 to TRBJ1-2; TRBD1 aligns across 7 bases. CDR1 and CDR2 from the germline V gene are SGHRS and YFSETQ. The CDR3 runs to 13 residues. V gave up 0 bases and J gave up 13 bases; unmatched junction bases: 9. The CDR3 nucleotides are TGCGCCAGCAGCTTGGGACAGGGAGAAGCGCCCACCTTC. Translating gives CASSLGQGEAPTF.

V is TRBV7-9 and J is TRBJ1-1; D is unresolved. Germline CDR1 and CDR2: SEHNR and FQNEAQ (reference sequence). With 1 base removed from V and 2 bases from J, the gap between germline ends came to 8 bases. This CDR3 has 14 residues. CDR3 nucleotide sequence: TGTGCCAGCAGCTTAGTTTCAGACAACACTGAAGCTTTCTTT. Translating gives CASSLVSDNTEAFF.

This clone came up a few times. The chain carries TRBV7-2 and TRBJ2-3; 10 nucleotides align to TRBD2. V gave up 5 bases and J gave up 3 bases; unmatched junction bases: 8. The CDR3 extends over 16 amino acids. Germline CDR1 SGHTA, CDR2 FQGNSA. CDR3 amino acids: CASSPVIAGGTDTQYF. CDR3 DNA: TGTGCCAGCAGCCCGGTTATAGCGGGGGGAACAGATACGCAGTATTTT.

This clone was found a few times. This rearrangement joins TRBV7-9 to TRBJ2-2; 7 positions agree with TRBD1. The CDR3 spans 13 residues. Losses at the gene ends were 4 bases for V and 6 bases for J; bases not matched to a gene: 2. From germline, CDR1 is SEHNR and CDR2 FQNEAQ (reference sequence). The CDR3 loop reads CASSSDRAGELFF. The CDR3 DNA sequence: TGTGCCAGCAGCTCCGACAGGGCCGGGGAGCTGTTTTTT.